Here is one T cell receptor beta chain with its context. This CDR3 spans 16 amino acids. J gave up 1 base and V 7 bases, and 12 bases lay outside the gene matches. Looked up from germline, CDR1 is SQVTM and CDR2 is ANQGSEA. The sample is drawn from a study of blood T cell repertoires in COVID-19. At the level of the study: Acute and convalescent COVID-19 specimens originated in the United States, Italy and Spain. PBMCs, B-cell-depleted T cells, or T cells provided the cDNA or gDNA that made up the material.

Original processing methods: For nucleated cells, counts were estimated from reference gene primer amplification. TCRdb's copy holds only in-frame clones and misses some; the assay was immunoSEQ multiplex PCR. From that table come the V and J calls and clone size; the DNA was used to work out D and trimming. This table has 210,000 or so clones, about nine tenths appearing once. The chain uses TRBV29-1 and TRBJ2-4; 8 bases match TRBD1. The TCR comes from a woman aged 55-70 years with acute or convalescent COVID-19. Sequencing input: peripheral blood. CDR3 residues: CSDSPLTGVAKNIQYF. DNA of the CDR3: TGCAGCGATTCGCCGCTGACAGGGGTGGCCAAAAACATTCAGTACTTC. Full variable domain (remainder filled in from reference TRBV29-1 and TRBJ2-4): SAVISQKPSRDICQRGTSLTIQCQVDSQVTMMFWYRQQPGQSLTLIATANQGSEATYESGFVIDKFPISRPNLTFSTLTVSNMSPEDSSIYLCSDSPLTGVAKNIQYFGAGTRLSVL.